This T cell receptor beta chain was observed in a study of blood T cells in healthy people across ages. Study results and limitations: Aged donors had fewer naive CD4+ cells and lower diversity than long-lived donors.

A J-beta primer mix and a sample-barcoded 5' primer were used in a second PCR of about 6 to 12 cycles. TCRdb fed the 5' RACE reads into MiXCR, producing one record per CDR3 protein. The data show about 780,000 distinct CDR3 sequences, about 47% seen once. This clonotype has a count of ten or more. Its specificity is not known. Per germline, CDR1 SEHNR and CDR2 FQNEAQ (reference sequence). J lost 2 bases, V lost 0 bases, and 1 base had no gene match. The CDR3 covers 16 residues. The individuals who served as donors were healthy Caucasians living in Russia, aged about 6 to 90. At least 5.5 micrograms of total RNA were extracted per sample.

This TCR derives from a man at least 80 years old in good health. The sequencing input was blood. The genes are TRBV7-9 and TRBJ2-7, with 13 bases fitting TRBD2. CDR3 residues: CASSLAGLAGTYEQYF. The CDR3 DNA is TGTGCCAGCAGCTTAGCGGGACTAGCGGGAACCTACGAGCAGTACTTC.